The sequence of this TCR beta chain was determined in a study of shared T cell receptors in the human thymus. The CDR3 sequence is 14 residues long. CDR1 and CDR2 (germline): MNHNS, SASEGT. V was cut by 6 bases and J by 3 bases, with 12 bases left in between. The repertoire was sequenced with immunoSEQ multiplex PCR; TCRdb's copy has only in-frame clones and lacks some. The sample comprises about 710,000 clones, approximately 87% of which are singletons, and roughly 0.0087% rests with the top ten. The same data also went into a second study, on human thymus T cells. From that report: Healthy Finnish infants undergoing corrective surgery for congenital heart defects provided the donor material. Corrective cardiac surgery supplied the resected thymus tissue. It looked as if thymic and blood repertoires used V and J genes in a biased way.

The chain couples TRBV6-1 to TRBJ1-5; perhaps TRBD1 as D (5 bases). Sequencing was done on a sample of thymocytes. This sequence originates from a boy less than two years old with a congenital heart defect. The CDR3 region is CASSHQGYNQPQHF. The CDR3 nucleotides read TGTGCCAGCAGCCACCAGGGCTACAATCAGCCCCAGCATTTT.